This T cell receptor (beta chain) comes out of a study of Siglec-9 on CD8 T cells in melanoma. Study-wide results and limits: An effector memory CD8+ subset marked by Siglec-9 reportedly appeared to gather in melanoma.

Here immunoSEQ multiplex PCR was the method, and the copy in TCRdb shows in-frame clones only, minus some. The sample has 25,000 to 30,000 clones; about 80% are singletons. This CDR3 comprises 13 residues. V was trimmed by 6 bases and J by 1 base, leaving 9 bases between them. Germline values: CDR1 MNHNS, CDR2 SASEGT. This clone was seen only once. Its antigen is undetermined. Sequenced sample: Siglec-9- CD8+ T cells sorted from blood. The clonotype originates from a human donor in good health. The V call is TRBV6-1, the J call TRBJ2-5, with D uncertain. CDR3 protein: CASSPWIQETQYF. The CDR3 region has the DNA TGTGCCAGCAGCCCTTGGATCCAAGAGACCCAGTACTTC.